Listed here is a single TCR beta chain. A single record per CDR3 protein comes from TCRdb applying MiXCR to the 5' RACE reads. This sample has 1.5 million to 2 million distinct CDR3 sequences, with under 35% found just once. This sample is drawn from a study of identical twins. The CDR3 runs 13 residues. Germline V gene sequence: CDR1 SGHVS, CDR2 FQNEAQ. The V gene lost 2 bases and the J gene lost 7 bases, with 10 bases spanning the gap. The material sequenced was cord blood. The origin of this receptor is a newborn girl in good health. The chain is built from TRBV7-8 and TRBJ2-3, with no clear D. The CDR3 region is CASSLTPQNTQYF. The CDR3 region has the DNA TGTGCCAGCAGCTTAACACCCCAAAATACGCAGTATTTT.